The 30 T cell receptor beta chains below all came from one sample that was sequenced in a study of control samples from healthy donors and cancer patients. The data were produced by immunoSEQ multiplex PCR, yet TCRdb's version contains in-frame clones alone and is incomplete. The sample holds roughly 200,000 clones, approximately 90% seen once. Sequences were obtained from blood. These receptor sequences come from a man aged 25-45 years in good health.

The rearrangement uses TRBV19 and TRBJ1-4; 9 bases map to TRBD1. This CDR3 spans 16 amino acids. Germline CDR1 LNHDA, CDR2 SQIVND (reference sequence). V trimming: 7 bases; J trimming: 2 bases; junction bases outside the gene matches: 8. For the CDR3, the DNA is TGTGCCAGTACCGCGGGACAGGGAAGGACTAATGAAAAACTGTTTTTT. Amino acids: CASTAGQGRTNEKLFF.

For this clone: Other DNA sequences in the same sample also yield this CDR3. The chain is built from TRBV5-1 and TRBJ1-4; the D is unclear. The CDR3 spans 14 residues. Germline V lookup: CDR1 SGHRS, CDR2 YFSETQ. Trimming cost V 1 base and J 0 bases, with 4 bases left between them. CDR3 in DNA: TGCGCCAGCAGCTTGACGGCAACTAATGAAAAACTGTTTTTT. Protein: CASSLTATNEKLFF.

This chain uses TRBV7-9 with TRBJ2-2, with a possible D match to TRBD2 (6 bases). Trimming took off 3 bases at V and 4 bases at J, with 12 bases between the two ends. There are 15 residues in the CDR3. The germline V gene has CDR1 SEHNR and CDR2 FQNEAQ (reference sequence). In DNA, the CDR3 is TGTGCCAGCAGCTTGAGAGAAGCGGGCACCGGGGAGCTGTTTTTT. Its protein is CASSLREAGTGELFF.

This clone was seen only once. This chain connects TRBV19 to TRBJ1-5; no firm D call. The CDR3 length is 14 residues. V lost 3 bases and J lost 2, with 8 bases in between. Germline assignment: CDR1 LNHDA and CDR2 SQIVND (reference sequence). The CDR3 loop is CASSIGRRNQPQHF. DNA of the CDR3: TGTGCCAGTAGTATTGGGCGCCGCAATCAGCCCCAGCATTTT.

This chain joins TRBV5-1 and TRBJ2-2, with D uncertain. Trimming cost V 2 bases and J 3 bases, with 11 bases left between them. Per the germline V gene, CDR1 is SGHRS and CDR2 is YFSETQ. The CDR3 has 15 residues. CDR3 in amino acids: CASSFRQVYTGELFF. DNA of the CDR3: TGCGCCAGCAGCTTCCGCCAGGTGTACACCGGGGAGCTGTTTTTT.

This chain joins TRBV12-3 or TRBV12-4 and TRBJ1-2; 10 bases align to TRBD1. V shed 6 bases, J shed 6 bases, and the junction held 4 bases outside the gene matches. CDR3 size: 13 residues. The CDR3 here is CASRGQGNDGYTF. In DNA form, the CDR3 reads TGTGCCAGCAGGGGACAGGGGAACGATGGCTACACCTTC.

The genes are TRBV3-1 (or the pseudogene TRBV3-2) and TRBJ2-7; D is perhaps TRBD2 (6 bases). Deletions cut 2 bases from V and 6 bases from J, with 11 bases between. Germline CDR1 is LGHDT and CDR2 is YNNKEL (reference sequence). The CDR3 extends over 13 amino acids. CDR3 amino acids: CASSQSGTREQYF. Here the CDR3 DNA reads TGTGCCAGCAGCCAATCCGGGACTCGCGAGCAGTACTTC.

V and J are TRBV6-5 and TRBJ1-2; TRBD1 might be the D (5 bases). This CDR3 is built from 13 residues. V shed 6 bases and J shed 3 bases, with 11 bases lying between them. The germline gives CDR1 MNHEY, CDR2 SVGAGI. CDR3 sequence (DNA): TGTGCCAGCAGCAAAGACAGCTACTATGGCTACACCTTC. This gives the protein CASSKDSYYGYTF.

The gene calls are TRBV19 and TRBJ1-5, with no clear D. Trimming pared 10 bases from V and 5 bases from J, leaving 12 bases between. This CDR3 spans 12 amino acids. Germline CDR1 is LNHDA and CDR2 is SQIVND (reference sequence). In DNA, the CDR3 is TGTGCCACTACCGAGGGTTATCAGCCCCAGCATTTT. The encoded protein is CATTEGYQPQHF. Full variable domain (rest looked up from reference TRBV19 and TRBJ1-5): DGGITQSPKYLFRKEGQNVTLSCEQNLNHDAMYWYRQDPGQGLRLIYYSQIVNDFQKGDIAEGYSVSREKKESFPLTVTSAQKNPTAFYLCATTEGYQPQHFGDGTRLSIL.

The chain carries TRBV19 and TRBJ2-3; 9 bases map to TRBD2. This CDR3 contains 15 residues. The J segment lost 6 bases and the V segment lost 6 bases, leaving 10 bases of the junction unmatched. The germline V gene encodes CDR1 LNHDA and CDR2 SQIVND (reference sequence). CDR3 sequence (DNA): TGTGCCAGTAGCGACGATAGCGGGGGCCCCGATACGCAGTATTTT. This codes for CASSDDSGGPDTQYF.

The count of this clone is one. The V gene is TRBV10-1, the J gene TRBJ1-1, with D unclear. CDR1 is WNHNN, CDR2 SYGVQD, per germline (reference sequence). The CDR3 loop spans 15 amino acids. V lost 11 bases, J lost 0 bases, and 19 bases lay in between. The chain's CDR3 is CAVKGPNTLNTEAFF. The CDR3 region has the DNA TGCGCCGTGAAAGGTCCAAATACGTTGAACACTGAAGCTTTCTTT.

This rearrangement joins TRBV21-1 to TRBJ2-7; no DNA check was done on the table's D call, TRBD1. TRBV21-1 is reported as a pseudogene. This CDR3 spans 16 amino acids. The DNA of the CDR3 is TGTGCCAGCAGCACCCCTCTAAAGACAGGGGTCTACGAGCAGTACTTC. This encodes CASSTPLKTGVYEQYF.

This clone has only one observation. The chain is built from TRBV27 and TRBJ1-2; D is uncertain. V lost 3 bases and J 2 bases, leaving 10 bases between the germline ends. The CDR3 length is 14 residues. Looked up from germline, CDR1 is MNHEY and CDR2 is SMNVEV (reference sequence). CDR3 nucleotide sequence: TGTGCCAGCAGTTTCTACGCCAGCAACTATGGCTACACCTTC. Translating it yields CASSFYASNYGYTF.

The rearrangement joins TRBV5-1 to TRBJ2-3, with 15 bases identical to TRBD2. CDR3 length: 16 amino acids. The germline V gene has CDR1 SGHRS and CDR2 YFSETQ. V shed 4 bases and J 5 bases; nucleotides not matched to a gene: 5. This CDR3 reads CASSPGLAGGRDTQYF. DNA for the CDR3: TGCGCCAGCAGCCCCGGACTAGCGGGGGGGCGAGATACGCAGTATTTT.

This clone was observed once. V gene TRBV10-2 combines with J gene TRBJ2-2; TRBD2 matches 9 bases. The germline V gene has CDR1 WSHSY and CDR2 SAAADI. The CDR3 contains 15 residues. The J segment lost 7 bases and the V segment lost 3 bases, leaving 6 bases of the junction unmatched. DNA of the CDR3: TGCGCCAGCAGTGACCCTAGCGGGGCGTACGGGGAGCTGTTTTTT. This codes for CASSDPSGAYGELFF.

The chain links TRBV12-3 or TRBV12-4 to TRBJ1-2; D is ambiguous. Trimming pared 1 base from V and 4 bases from J, leaving 7 bases between. This CDR3 comprises 13 residues. CDR3 loop: CASSLGAIYGYTF. The CDR3 region has the DNA TGTGCCAGCAGTTTAGGGGCGATCTATGGCTACACCTTC.

The gene calls are TRBV3-1 (or the pseudogene TRBV3-2) and TRBJ2-2; D is ambiguous. V lost 0 bases and J 13 bases, leaving 12 bases between the germline ends. Germline lookup yields CDR1 LGHDT and CDR2 YNNKEL (reference sequence). The CDR3 covers 13 residues. The CDR3 is CASSQENWGRLFF. The CDR3 DNA follows: TGTGCCAGCAGCCAAGAGAATTGGGGTAGGCTGTTTTTT.

With regard to this clone: One end of the junction does not line up with germline, which may come from a read error. The V and J genes are TRBV6-5 and TRBJ1-1; D call uncertain. The CDR3 contains 12 residues. The germline V gene encodes CDR1 MNHEY and CDR2 SVGAGI. The CDR3 region is CASSYGNSEAFF. In nucleotides, the CDR3 is TGTGCCAGCAGTTACGGGAACTCTGAAGCTTTCTTT.

The rearrangement joins TRBV5-1 to TRBJ2-7; D might be TRBD2 (5 bases). From germline, CDR1 is SGHRS and CDR2 YFSETQ. V was cut by 4 bases and J by 5 bases, with 10 bases left in between. The CDR3 covers 12 residues. The CDR3 loop reads CASSPGIDEQYF. DNA for the CDR3: TGCGCCAGCAGCCCCGGGATCGACGAGCAGTACTTC.

The genes are TRBV11-2 and TRBJ2-1; the D is unclear. CDR1 SGHAT and CDR2 FQNNGV come from the germline V gene. This CDR3 has 16 amino acids. Trimming removed 1 base from V and 5 bases from J, with 15 bases in between. The CDR3 is CASSLVIARPDNEQFF. CDR3 nucleotides: TGTGCCAGCAGCTTAGTCATAGCCAGGCCTGACAATGAGCAGTTCTTC.

The V gene is TRBV5-1, the J gene TRBJ2-3; 10 bases match TRBD1. Germline CDR1 and CDR2: SGHRS and YFSETQ. This CDR3 has 15 residues. The trim removed 4 bases at V and 3 bases at J, leaving 5 bases unmatched. The CDR3, as DNA: TGCGCCAGCAGCCGGGGACAGGGGAGGACAGATACGCAGTATTTT. It translates to CASSRGQGRTDTQYF.

The chain joins TRBV6-5 to TRBJ1-6; possibly TRBD1 for D (6 bases). V lost 9 bases and J 9 bases, leaving 18 bases between the germline ends. The CDR3 is 14 amino acids. Germline CDR1 MNHEY, CDR2 SVGAGI. In nucleotides, the CDR3 is TGTGCCAGTTGGGCTACAGGGTGGGGTTCACCCCTCCACTTT. This encodes CASWATGWGSPLHF.

CDR3 DNA sequence: TGTGCCAGCAGCGCTTATAGAGGCGACTACGAGCAGTACTTC. As protein: CASSAYRGDYEQYF. The chain uses TRBV3-1 (or the pseudogene TRBV3-2) and TRBJ2-7; D gene unclear. Germline CDR1 reads LGHDT; CDR2 reads YNNKEL (reference sequence). CDR3 size: 14 residues. Trimming stripped 5 bases from V and 3 bases from J, with 14 bases between.

Only one count was recorded for this clone. The V gene is TRBV24-1, the J gene TRBJ2-1; 9 bases agree with TRBD2. CDR1 and CDR2 from the germline V gene are KGHDR and SFDVKD. The CDR3 extends over 15 amino acids. J was trimmed by 2 bases and V by 12 bases; bases with no gene match: 10. CDR3 coding DNA: TGTGCCTCTCCGGCCGTAGCGGGGGCCTACAATGAGCAGTTCTTC. Translation gives CASPAVAGAYNEQFF.

This rearrangement joins TRBV5-1 to TRBJ1-2, with unresolved D. Trimming pared 3 bases from V and 8 bases from J, leaving 11 bases between. CDR3 length: 12 amino acids. CDR1 SGHRS and CDR2 YFSETQ come from the germline V gene. CDR3 nucleotides: TGCGCCAGCAGCTCATCCGGGGAGGGCTACACCTTC. It codes for CASSSSGEGYTF.

V usage is TRBV5-1 and J usage is TRBJ2-3, with D hard to call. This CDR3 has 14 amino acids. The V gene lost 1 base and the J gene lost 0 bases, with 6 bases spanning the gap. Germline V CDR1 and CDR2: SGHRS, YFSETQ. In DNA, the CDR3 is TGCGCCAGCAGCTTGCCCGTCAGCACAGATACGCAGTATTTT. Translated: CASSLPVSTDTQYF.

V usage is TRBV7-9 and J usage is TRBJ1-3, with 9 bases fitting TRBD1. Germline-derived CDR1 and CDR2 are SEHNR and FQNEAQ (reference sequence). The CDR3 totals 16 residues. J was trimmed by 4 bases and V by 4 bases; bases with no gene match: 8. The CDR3 is CASSSTGTGQGNTIYF. The CDR3 DNA is TGTGCCAGCAGCTCTACCGGGACAGGGCAAGGAAACACCATATATTTT.

V is TRBV6-1 and J is TRBJ1-5, with D maybe TRBD1 (5 bases). Looked up from germline, CDR1 is MNHNS and CDR2 is SASEGT. The CDR3 has 18 residues. Between the trimmed V and J ends, which lost 3 bases and 0 bases, there was a span of 18 bases. In nucleotides, the CDR3 is TGTGCCAGCAGTGATCCGCAAGATTCGGGGGTTAGCAATCAGCCCCAGCATTTT. Translating gives CASSDPQDSGVSNQPQHF.

The chain couples TRBV18 to TRBJ1-3; tentative D call: TRBD1 (6 bases). Trimming cost V 2 bases and J 5 bases, with 10 bases left between them. The CDR3 extends over 14 amino acids. Germline V gives CDR1 KGHSH, CDR2 LQKENI. The CDR3, as DNA: TGTGCCAGCTCACCATCAGGGGCAAGAAACACCATATATTTT. It encodes CASSPSGARNTIYF. The variable domain in full, with the rest retrieved from reference TRBV18 and TRBJ1-3, is NAGVMQNPRHLVRRRGQEARLRCSPMKGHSHVYWYRQLPEEGLKFMVYLQKENIIDESGMPKERFSAEFPKEGPSILRIQQVVRGDSAAYFCASSPSGARNTIYFGEGSWLTVV.

This CDR3 is CASSFSGFTDTQYF. The CDR3, as DNA: TGTGCCAGCAGCTTCTCAGGGTTCACAGATACGCAGTATTTT. The chain joins TRBV11-2 to TRBJ2-3; D is perhaps TRBD1 (5 bases). CDR1 is SGHAT and CDR2 is FQNNGV in the germline V gene. With 3 bases removed from V and 2 bases from J, the gap between germline ends came to 9 bases. This CDR3 has 14 amino acids. Drawing the rest from reference TRBV11-2 and TRBJ2-3, the complete variable domain is EAGVAQSPRYKIIEKRQSVAFWCNPISGHATLYWYQQILGQGPKLLIQFQNNGVVDDSQLPKDRFSAERLKGVDSTLKIQPAKLEDSAVYLCASSFSGFTDTQYFGPGTRLTVL.